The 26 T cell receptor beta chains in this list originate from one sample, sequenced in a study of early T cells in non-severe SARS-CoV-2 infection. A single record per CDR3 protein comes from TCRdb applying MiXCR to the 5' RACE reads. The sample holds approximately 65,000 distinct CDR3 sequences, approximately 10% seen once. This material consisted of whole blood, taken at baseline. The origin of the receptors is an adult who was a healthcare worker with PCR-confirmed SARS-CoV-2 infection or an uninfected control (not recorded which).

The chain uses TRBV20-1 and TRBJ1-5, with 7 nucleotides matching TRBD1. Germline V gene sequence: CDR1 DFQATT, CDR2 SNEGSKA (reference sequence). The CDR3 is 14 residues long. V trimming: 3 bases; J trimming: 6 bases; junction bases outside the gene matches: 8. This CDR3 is CSASLQGGSQPQHF. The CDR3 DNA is TGCAGTGCTAGTTTGCAGGGGGGAAGTCAGCCCCAGCATTTT.

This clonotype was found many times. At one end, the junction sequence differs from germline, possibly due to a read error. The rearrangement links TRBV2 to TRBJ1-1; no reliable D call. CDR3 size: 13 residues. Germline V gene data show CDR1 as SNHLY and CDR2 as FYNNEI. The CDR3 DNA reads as TGTGCCAGCAGGGAAGACGGGAACACTGAAGCTTTCTTT. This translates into CASREDGNTEAFF.

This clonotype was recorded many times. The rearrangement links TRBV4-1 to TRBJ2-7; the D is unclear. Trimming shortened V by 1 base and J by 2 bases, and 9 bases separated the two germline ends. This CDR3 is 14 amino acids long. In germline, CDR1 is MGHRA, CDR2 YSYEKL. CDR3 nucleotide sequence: TGCGCCAGCAGCCAAGTATTGGGCGCCTACGAGCAGTACTTC. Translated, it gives CASSQVLGAYEQYF.

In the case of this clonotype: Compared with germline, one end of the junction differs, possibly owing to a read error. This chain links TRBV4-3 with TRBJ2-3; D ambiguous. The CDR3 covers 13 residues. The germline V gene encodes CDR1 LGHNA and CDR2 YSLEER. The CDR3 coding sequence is TGCGCCAGCAGCCAAGAAATTGGGGATCCCCAAGGTTTT. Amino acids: CASSQEIGDPQGF.

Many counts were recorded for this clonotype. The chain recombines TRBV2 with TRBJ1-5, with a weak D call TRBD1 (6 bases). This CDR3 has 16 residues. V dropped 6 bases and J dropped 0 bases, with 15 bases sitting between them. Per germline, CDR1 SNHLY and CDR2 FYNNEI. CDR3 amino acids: CASRRSRGDSNQPQHF. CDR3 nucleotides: TGTGCCAGCAGGCGCAGTAGGGGGGATAGCAATCAGCCCCAGCATTTT.

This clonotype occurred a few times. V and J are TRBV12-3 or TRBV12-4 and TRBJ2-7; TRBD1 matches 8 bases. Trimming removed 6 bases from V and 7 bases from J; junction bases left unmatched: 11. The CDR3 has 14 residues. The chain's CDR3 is CASRWGQEFNEQYF. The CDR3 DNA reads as TGTGCCAGCAGGTGGGGACAGGAGTTTAATGAGCAGTACTTC.

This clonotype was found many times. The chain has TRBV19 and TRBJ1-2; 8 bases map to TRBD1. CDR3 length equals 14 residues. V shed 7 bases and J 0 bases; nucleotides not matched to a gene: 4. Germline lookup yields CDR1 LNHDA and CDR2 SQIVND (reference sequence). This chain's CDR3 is CASIRQGTNYGYTF. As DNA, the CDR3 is TGTGCCAGTATCCGACAGGGGACTAACTATGGCTACACCTTC. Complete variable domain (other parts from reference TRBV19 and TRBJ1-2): DGGITQSPKYLFRKEGQNVTLSCEQNLNHDAMYWYRQDPGQGLRLIYYSQIVNDFQKGDIAEGYSVSREKKESFPLTVTSAQKNPTAFYLCASIRQGTNYGYTFGSGTRLTVV.

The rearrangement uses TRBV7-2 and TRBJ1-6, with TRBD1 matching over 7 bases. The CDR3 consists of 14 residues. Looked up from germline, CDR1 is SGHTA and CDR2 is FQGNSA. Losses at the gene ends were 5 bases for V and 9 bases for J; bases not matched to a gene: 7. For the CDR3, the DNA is TGTGCCAGCAGCCAACGACAGGGTAGTTCACCCCTCCACTTT. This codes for CASSQRQGSSPLHF.

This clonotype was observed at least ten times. CDR3 in DNA: TGTGCCAGCAGTCCCATGACAGGACGCACAGATACGCAGTATTTT. Protein sequence: CASSPMTGRTDTQYF. The chain links TRBV6-5 to TRBJ2-3; tentative D call: TRBD1 (6 bases). V lost 5 bases to trimming and J lost 1 base, with 13 bases between them. The germline gives CDR1 MNHEY, CDR2 SVGAGI. The CDR3 length is 15 residues.

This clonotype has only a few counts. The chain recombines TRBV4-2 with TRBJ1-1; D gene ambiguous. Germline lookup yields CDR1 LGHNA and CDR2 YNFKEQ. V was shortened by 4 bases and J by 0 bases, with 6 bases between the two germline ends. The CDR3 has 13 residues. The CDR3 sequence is CASSRRMNTEAFF. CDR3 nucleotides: TGTGCCAGCAGCCGCCGGATGAACACTGAAGCTTTCTTT.

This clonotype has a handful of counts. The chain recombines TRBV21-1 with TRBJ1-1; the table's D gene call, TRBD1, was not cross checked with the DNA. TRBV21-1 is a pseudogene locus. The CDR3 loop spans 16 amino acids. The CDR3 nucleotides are TGTGACCGCAAAAACCCACAGAGCAGGGAGAACACTGAAGCTTTCTTT. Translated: CDRKNPQSRENTEAFF.

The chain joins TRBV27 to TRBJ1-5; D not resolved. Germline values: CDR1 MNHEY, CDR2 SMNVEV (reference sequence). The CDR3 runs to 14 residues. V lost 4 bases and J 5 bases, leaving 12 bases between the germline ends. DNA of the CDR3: TGTGCCAGCAGTTCCCTGAGGGCTGATCAGCCCCAGCATTTT. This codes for CASSSLRADQPQHF.

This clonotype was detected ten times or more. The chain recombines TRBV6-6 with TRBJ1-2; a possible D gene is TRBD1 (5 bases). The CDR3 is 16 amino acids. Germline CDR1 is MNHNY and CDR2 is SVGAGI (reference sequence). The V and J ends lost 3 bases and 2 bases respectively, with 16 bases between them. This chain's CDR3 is CASSYPFAGTNYGYTF. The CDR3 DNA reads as TGTGCCAGCAGTTATCCCTTCGCGGGGACCAACTATGGCTACACCTTC.

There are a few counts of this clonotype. The CDR3: CSAGAPGTGNEQYF. For the CDR3, the DNA is TGCAGTGCTGGCGCCCCCGGGACGGGAAACGAGCAGTACTTC. The J gene is TRBJ2-7, the V gene TRBV20-1; D possibly matches TRBD1 or TRBD2 (5 bases each). The CDR3 contains 14 residues. V lost 5 bases and J 5 bases, leaving 19 bases between the germline ends. Per the germline V gene, CDR1 is DFQATT and CDR2 is SNEGSKA (reference sequence).

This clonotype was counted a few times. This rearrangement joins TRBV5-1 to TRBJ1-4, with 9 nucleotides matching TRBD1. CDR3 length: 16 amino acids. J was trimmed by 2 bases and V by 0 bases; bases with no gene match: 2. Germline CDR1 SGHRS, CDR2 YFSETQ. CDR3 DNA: TGCGCCAGCAGCTTGGGGACAGGGGTCACTAATGAAAAACTGTTTTTT. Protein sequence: CASSLGTGVTNEKLFF.

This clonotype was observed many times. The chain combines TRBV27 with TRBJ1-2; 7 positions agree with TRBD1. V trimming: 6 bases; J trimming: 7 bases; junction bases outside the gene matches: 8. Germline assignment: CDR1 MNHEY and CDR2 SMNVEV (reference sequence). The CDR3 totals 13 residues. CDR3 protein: CASRPGGLSGYTF. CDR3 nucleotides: TGTGCCAGCAGACCAGGGGGGCTGAGTGGCTACACCTTC.

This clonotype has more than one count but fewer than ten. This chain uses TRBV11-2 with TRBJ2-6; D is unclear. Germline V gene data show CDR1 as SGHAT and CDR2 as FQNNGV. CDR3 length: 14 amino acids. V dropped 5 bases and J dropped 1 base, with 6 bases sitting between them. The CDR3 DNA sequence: TGTGCCAGCAGCACACCTTCTGGGGCCAACGTCCTGACTTTC. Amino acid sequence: CASSTPSGANVLTF.

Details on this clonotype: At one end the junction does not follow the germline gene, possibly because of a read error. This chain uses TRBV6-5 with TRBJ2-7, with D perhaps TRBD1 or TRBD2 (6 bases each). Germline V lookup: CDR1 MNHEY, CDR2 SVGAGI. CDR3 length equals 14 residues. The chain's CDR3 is CASSYTRGPYELYF. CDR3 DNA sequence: TGTGCCAGCAGTTACACTCGGGGGCCCTACGAGCTGTACTTC.

This chain's CDR3 is CASSLIREDTQYF. The CDR3 DNA reads as TGTGCCAGCAGCTTAATCCGGGAGGATACGCAGTATTTT. The V and J genes are TRBV7-6 and TRBJ2-3, with TRBD2 as a possible D gene (6 bases). V lost 2 bases, J lost 6 bases, and 9 bases lay in between. Germline assignment: CDR1 SGHVS and CDR2 FNYEAQ. The CDR3 contains 13 residues.

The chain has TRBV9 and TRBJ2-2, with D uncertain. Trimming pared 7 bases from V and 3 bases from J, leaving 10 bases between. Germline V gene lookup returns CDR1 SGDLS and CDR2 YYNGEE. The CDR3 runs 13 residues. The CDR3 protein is CASGNSYTGELFF. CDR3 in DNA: TGTGCCAGCGGGAACAGCTACACCGGGGAGCTGTTTTTT. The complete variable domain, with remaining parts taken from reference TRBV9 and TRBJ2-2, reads DSGVTQTPKHLITATGQRVTLRCSPRSGDLSVYWYQQSLDQGLQFLIQYYNGEERAKGNILERFSAQQFPDLHSELNLSSLELGDSALYFCASGNSYTGELFFGEGSRLTVL.

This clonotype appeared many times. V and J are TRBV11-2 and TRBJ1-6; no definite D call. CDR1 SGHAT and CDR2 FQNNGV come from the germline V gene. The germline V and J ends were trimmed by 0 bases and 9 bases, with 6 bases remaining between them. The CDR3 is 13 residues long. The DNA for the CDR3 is TGTGCCAGCAGCTTAGATCTCCGTTCACCCCTCCACTTT. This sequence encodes CASSLDLRSPLHF.

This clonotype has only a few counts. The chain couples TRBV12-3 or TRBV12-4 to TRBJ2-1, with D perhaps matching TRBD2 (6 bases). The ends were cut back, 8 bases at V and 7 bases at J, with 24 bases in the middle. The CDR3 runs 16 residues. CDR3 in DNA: TGTGCCAGCCAACCTAGCGTCGGCGGGTCCTCTAATGAGCAGTTCTTC. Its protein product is CASQPSVGGSSNEQFF.

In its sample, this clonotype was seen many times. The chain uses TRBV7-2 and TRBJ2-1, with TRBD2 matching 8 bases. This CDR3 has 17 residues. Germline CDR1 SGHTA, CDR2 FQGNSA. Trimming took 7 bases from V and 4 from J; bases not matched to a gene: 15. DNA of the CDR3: TGTGCCAGCACTCTCTCATACCGGCCGGGGGGGTACAATGAGCAGTTCTTC. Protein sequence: CASTLSYRPGGYNEQFF.

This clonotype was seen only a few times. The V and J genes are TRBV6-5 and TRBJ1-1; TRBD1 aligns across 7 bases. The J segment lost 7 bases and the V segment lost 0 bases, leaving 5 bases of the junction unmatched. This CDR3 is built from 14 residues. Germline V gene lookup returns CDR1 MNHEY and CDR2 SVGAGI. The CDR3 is CASSYSTGNSEAFF. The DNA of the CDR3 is TGTGCCAGCAGTTACTCGACAGGGAATAGTGAAGCTTTCTTT.

The CDR3 nucleotides read TGTGCCAGCAGCCAAGGGATCCCCCAAGGCTATGGCTACACCTTC. Residues: CASSQGIPQGYGYTF. The chain employs TRBV3-1 and TRBJ1-2; D gene ambiguous. V was shortened by 1 base and J by 4 bases, with 13 bases between the two germline ends. The CDR3 sequence is 15 residues long. Germline V gives CDR1 LGHDT, CDR2 YNNKEL (reference sequence).

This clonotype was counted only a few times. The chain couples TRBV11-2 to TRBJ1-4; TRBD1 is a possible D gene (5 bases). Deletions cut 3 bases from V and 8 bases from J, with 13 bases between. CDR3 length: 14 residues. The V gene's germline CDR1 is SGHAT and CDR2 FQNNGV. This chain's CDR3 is CASSFATGGEKLFF. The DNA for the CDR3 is TGTGCCAGCAGCTTCGCAACAGGAGGCGAAAAACTGTTTTTT.